The rows below give T cell receptor beta chains drawn from one sample of a study of blood T cell repertoires in COVID-19. Using immunoSEQ multiplex PCR, the repertoire was profiled, and TCRdb retains in-frame clones only, with some absent. The sample holds about 200,000 clones, 89% seen once. The source material was PBMCs or T cells enriched from blood (not recorded which). The receptors were sampled from a woman in her forties with acute COVID-19. Both conserved end residues are part of each CDR3. A D gene is named only where the DNA matches it firmly. Size values are once, few and many counts, or a class for expanded clones, and some rows have none.

J,V,size,D,DNA,CDR3
TRBJ2-2,TRBV11-2,-,-,TGTGCCAGCAGCTTAGCGGCGGGGAACACCGGGGAGCTGTTTTTT,CASSLAAGNTGELFF
TRBJ1-4,TRBV27,once,-,TGTGCCAGCAGTTCTTTTATGAGCCCGAAACTGTTTTTT,CASSSFMSPKLFF
TRBJ2-1,TRBV5-1,few,-,TGCGCCAGCAGCCCCCGCTTGCCTGCGGAGGGGGCGGGCTCCTACAATGAGCAGTTCTTC,CASSPRLPAEGAGSYNEQFF
TRBJ1-5,TRBV6-5,-,-,TGTGCCAGCAGTTTATTTCGTAACAGGGATCAGCCCCAGCATTTT,CASSLFRNRDQPQHF
TRBJ1-1,TRBV23-1,-,TRBD1,TGCGCCAGCACTCCAGGGGGATTGTACACTGAAGCTTTCTTT,CASTPGGLYTEAFF
TRBJ2-7,TRBV5-1,-,TRBD1,TGCGCCAGCAGCCGGGACAGCTACGAGCAGTACTTC,CASSRDSYEQYF
TRBJ1-1,TRBV27,once,-,TGTGCCAGCAGTTTATCTCTGGGCAACACTGAAGCTTTCTTT,CASSLSLGNTEAFF
TRBJ1-5,TRBV2,-,-,TGTGCCGGAGGACAGACAAATCAGCCCCAGCATTTT,CAGGQTNQPQHF
TRBJ2-1,TRBV29-1,-,TRBD2,TGCAGCGTTAGCGGGACCCACAATGAGCAGTTCTTC,CSVSGTHNEQFF
TRBJ2-1,TRBV7-3,-,-,TGTGCCAGCAGCTTATCAACTGCCGAGGGGCAGTTCTTC,CASSLSTAEGQFF
TRBJ1-1,TRBV7-9,few,-,TGTGCCAGCAGCTTAGGGCAGAACACTGAAGCTTTCTTT,CASSLGQNTEAFF
TRBJ2-3,TRBV6-5,-,TRBD1,TGTGCCAGCAGTTCCCAACCGGGACAGGGGATTGATACGCAGTATTTT,CASSSQPGQGIDTQYF
TRBJ2-7,TRBV20-1,-,-,TGCAGTGCTAGTAGGAGAACCCTCCCCTACGAGCAGTACTTC,CSASRRTLPYEQYF
TRBJ1-3,TRBV12-3/TRBV12-4,-,-,TGTGCCAGCAGTTTGTCGGGAAACACCATATATTTT,CASSLSGNTIYF
TRBJ2-5,TRBV28,-,TRBD1,TGTGCCAGCAGTAGACGACAGGGAAAAATAGAGACCCAGTACTTC,CASSRRQGKIETQYF
TRBJ2-2,TRBV10-1,-,-,TGCGCCAGCCTATCAACCGGGGAGCTGTTTTTT,CASLSTGELFF
TRBJ2-3,TRBV6-4,-,TRBD2,TGTGCCAGCAGTGACCCACGCCCCCCGGGAGGTGTATCAGATACGCAGTATTTT,CASSDPRPPGGVSDTQYF
TRBJ2-3,TRBV29-1,few,TRBD1,TGCAGCGTTGAAGGAGGGCCGGACAGGGGAACAGATACGCAGTATTTT,CSVEGGPDRGTDTQYF
TRBJ2-2,TRBV19,-,-,TGTGCCAGTAGTACTCAGAGGGGACTGAACACCGGGGAGCTGTTTTTT,CASSTQRGLNTGELFF
TRBJ1-2,TRBV30,-,TRBD1,TGTGCCTGGAAAAGACAGGGGGCGTTCAACTATGGCTACACCTTC,CAWKRQGAFNYGYTF
TRBJ2-1,TRBV30,-,TRBD1,TGTGCCTGGACCCGCGGACAGGGAGACAATGAGCAGTTCTTC,CAWTRGQGDNEQFF
TRBJ2-5,TRBV12-5,-,TRBD2,TGTGCTAGTGGTTTGGTATTTGGACTAGCGGGAGGGGAGACCCAGTACTTC,CASGLVFGLAGGETQYF
TRBJ2-1,TRBV12-5,-,-,TGTGCTAGTGGTTGGGCGGCGGGTTACAATGAGCAGTTCTTC,CASGWAAGYNEQFF
TRBJ1-5,TRBV4-1,-,-,TGCGCCAGCAGCCAAGTGACAGTGAATCAGCCCCAGCATTTT,CASSQVTVNQPQHF
TRBJ1-4,TRBV7-9,-,-,TGTGCCAGCAGCCCTAGGTGGGGAGGTAATGAAAAACTGTTTTTT,CASSPRWGGNEKLFF
TRBJ2-1,TRBV28,-,TRBD2,TGTGCCAGCAGTTCCATAGCGGGGGGCCGGTACAATGAGCAGTTCTTC,CASSSIAGGRYNEQFF
TRBJ1-2,TRBV19,-,TRBD1,TGTGCCAGTAGTTTTCGCACAGGGGGGAGACCTAACTATGGCTACACCTTC,CASSFRTGGRPNYGYTF
TRBJ2-1,TRBV29-1,-,-,TGCAGCGTTGAAATCAGGGGGGTTTCCTACAATGAGCAGTTCTTC,CSVEIRGVSYNEQFF
TRBJ2-5,TRBV19,-,TRBD2,TGTGCCAGTAGGGAGCGGGGGGGCACAGAGACCCAGTACTTC,CASRERGGTETQYF
TRBJ2-1,TRBV5-6,-,TRBD2,TGTGCCAGCAGCTTGGTGGCGACTAGCGTCAATGAGCAGTTCTTC,CASSLVATSVNEQFF
TRBJ2-1,TRBV7-2,-,TRBD2,TGTGCCAGCAGCTTAGGGGGGGGAGTAATCTACAATGAGCAGTTCTTC,CASSLGGGVIYNEQFF
TRBJ1-2,TRBV3-1/TRBV3-2,-,TRBD1,TGTGCCAGCAACCGACAGGGGGCTACCTATGGCTACACCTTC,CASNRQGATYGYTF
TRBJ2-1,TRBV18,-,TRBD2,TGTGCCAGCTCACCACCCGTTAGCGGGACGTTGAATGAGCAGTTCTTC,CASSPPVSGTLNEQFF
TRBJ1-2,TRBV6-2/TRBV6-3,-,-,TGTGCCAGCAGTTACTCTACTGACAGGCCCTATGGCTACACCTTC,CASSYSTDRPYGYTF
TRBJ2-7,TRBV5-3,-,TRBD1,TGTGCCAGAAAGCCGGACAGGGTATGCTCCTACGAGCAGTACTTC,CARKPDRVCSYEQYF
TRBJ1-6,TRBV28,-,-,TGTGCCAGCAATATCATGCAGGGGAGAAATTCACCCCTCCACTTT,CASNIMQGRNSPLHF
TRBJ2-7,TRBV13,once,TRBD1,TGTGCCAGCAGCAGAGCCGGGACAGTCTCCTACGAGCAGTACTTC,CASSRAGTVSYEQYF
TRBJ1-3,TRBV11-2,-,TRBD1,TGTGCCAGCAGCCTTAGAGGGGGCCTCTCTGGAAACACCATATATTTT,CASSLRGGLSGNTIYF
TRBJ1-6,TRBV7-2,once,TRBD1,TGTGCCAGCAGCTTAGAGGGGGCGGAAAATTCACCCCTCCACTTT,CASSLEGAENSPLHF
TRBJ1-6,TRBV15,-,TRBD1,TGTGCCACCAGCGGTGGACAGGGGGCCTCACCCCTCCACTTT,CATSGGQGASPLHF
TRBJ2-5,TRBV7-9,-,TRBD2,TGTGCCAGCAGCGACCAAGGGAACAGCGGGAGCGAGACCCAGTACTTC,CASSDQGNSGSETQYF